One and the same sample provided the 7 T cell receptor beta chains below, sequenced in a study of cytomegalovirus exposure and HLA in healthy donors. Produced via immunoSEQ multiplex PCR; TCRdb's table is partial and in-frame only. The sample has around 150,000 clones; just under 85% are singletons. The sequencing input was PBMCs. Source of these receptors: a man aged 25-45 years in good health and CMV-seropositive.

This chain's CDR3 is CASGVSKGTSLHTGELFF. CDR3 coding DNA: TGTGCCAGTGGAGTAAGTAAGGGGACTAGCCTACACACCGGGGAGCTGTTTTTT. The rearrangement links TRBV19 to TRBJ2-2; 9 nucleotides match TRBD2. The trim removed 8 bases at V and 3 bases at J, leaving 16 bases unmatched. This CDR3 spans 18 amino acids. CDR1 and CDR2 (germline): LNHDA, SQIVND (reference sequence).

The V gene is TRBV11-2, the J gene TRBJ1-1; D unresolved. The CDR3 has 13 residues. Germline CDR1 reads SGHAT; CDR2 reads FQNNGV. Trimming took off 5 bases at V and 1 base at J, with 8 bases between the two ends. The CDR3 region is CASSRDANTEAFF. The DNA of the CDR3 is TGTGCCAGCAGCCGGGATGCGAACACTGAAGCTTTCTTT.

The CDR3 region is CASSPTRSGSGANVLTF. In DNA, the CDR3 is TGTGCCAGCTCACCCACACGGTCAGGGTCCGGGGCCAACGTCCTGACTTTC. The chain is built from TRBV18 and TRBJ2-6; weak D call: TRBD1 (5 bases). The CDR3 runs to 17 residues. The germline V gene encodes CDR1 KGHSH and CDR2 LQKENI. V lost 3 bases to trimming and J lost 4 bases, with 16 bases between them.

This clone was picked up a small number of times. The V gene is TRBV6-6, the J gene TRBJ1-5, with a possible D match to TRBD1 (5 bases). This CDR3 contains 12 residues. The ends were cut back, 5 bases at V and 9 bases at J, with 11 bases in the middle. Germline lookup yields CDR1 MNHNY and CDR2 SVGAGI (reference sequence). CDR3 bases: TGTGCCAGCAGTCCCTATCAGGGGCCCCAGCATTTT. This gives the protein CASSPYQGPQHF.

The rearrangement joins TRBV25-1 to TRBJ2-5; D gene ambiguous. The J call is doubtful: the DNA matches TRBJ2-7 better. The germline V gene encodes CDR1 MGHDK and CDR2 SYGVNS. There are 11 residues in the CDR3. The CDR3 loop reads CASSAYYEQYF. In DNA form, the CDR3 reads TGTGCCAGCAGTGCCTACTACGAGCAGTACTTC.

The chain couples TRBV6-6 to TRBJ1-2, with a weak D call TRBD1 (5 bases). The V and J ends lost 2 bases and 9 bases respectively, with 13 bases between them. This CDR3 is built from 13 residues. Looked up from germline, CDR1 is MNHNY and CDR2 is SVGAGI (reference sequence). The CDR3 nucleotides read TGTGCCAGCAGTTACAGGCAGACAGATAGCTACACCTTC. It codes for CASSYRQTDSYTF.

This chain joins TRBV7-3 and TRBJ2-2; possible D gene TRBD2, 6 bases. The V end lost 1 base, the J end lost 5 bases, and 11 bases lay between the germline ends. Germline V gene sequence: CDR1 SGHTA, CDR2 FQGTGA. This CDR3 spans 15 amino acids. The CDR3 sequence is CASSLNAAGTGELFF. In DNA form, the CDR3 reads TGTGCCAGCAGCTTAAATGCCGCGGGGACCGGGGAGCTGTTTTTT.